One and the same sample provided the 30 T cell receptor beta chains below, sequenced in a study of blood T cells in healthy people across ages (dated by TCRdb to the mid-2010s). Library preparation used 5' RACE. The reads were generated on an Illumina HiSeq 2500. A second PCR of roughly 6 to 11 cycles was run with a J-beta primer mix and a sample-barcoded 5' primer. TCRdb took the public reads, trimmed them with fastp at Q25, ran MiXCR for clone calling and kept in-frame beta chains. Entries are consolidated by CDR3 protein sequence, retaining the most common genes and DNA. The sample table contains over 500,000 distinct CDR3 sequences; only one count was recorded for roughly a quarter of them. The ten biggest clones cover approximately 3.6% of the sample. The same data also went into a second study, on T cells of mothers and their children.

The source material was blood. The origin of the receptors is a boy younger than 10 in good health.

This clonotype was recorded a few times. The rearrangement links TRBV20-1 to TRBJ1-1, with a tentative D call TRBD1 (6 bases). This CDR3 is built from 14 residues. Germline V gene data show CDR1 as DFQATT and CDR2 as SNEGSKA (reference sequence). Trimming left V 5 bases short and J 0 bases short, with 13 bases between. DNA for the CDR3: TGCAGTGCTGGGACGGGACACTTGAACACTGAAGCTTTCTTT. Translated, it gives CSAGTGHLNTEAFF.

This clonotype turned up a few times. The chain couples TRBV6-2 or TRBV6-3 to TRBJ2-7; 8 nucleotides align to TRBD2. CDR3 length equals 17 residues. Germline V lookup: CDR1 MNHEY, CDR2 SVGEGT. J was trimmed by 0 bases and V by 0 bases; bases with no gene match: 7. The CDR3, as DNA: TGTGCCAGCAGTTACTCGACTTCAGGGACTAGCTCCTACGAGCAGTACTTC. Residues: CASSYSTSGTSSYEQYF.

This sequence joins TRBV6-2 or TRBV6-3 and TRBJ2-7; D remains ambiguous. The ends were cut back, 2 bases at V and 6 bases at J, with 11 bases in the middle. The germline CDR1 and CDR2 sequences are MNHEY and SVGEGT. The CDR3 has 13 amino acids. CDR3: CASSYTLNGEQYF. DNA for the CDR3: TGTGCCAGCAGTTACACTTTGAATGGCGAGCAGTACTTC.

This sequence joins TRBV12-3 or TRBV12-4 and TRBJ1-3; D remains unclear. V lost 0 bases to trimming and J lost 0 bases, with 9 bases between them. The CDR3 consists of 16 residues. CDR3 nucleotides: TGTGCCAGCAGTTTAGCCCTAGTGAGCTCTGGAAACACCATATATTTT. Its translation is CASSLALVSSGNTIYF.

The chain uses TRBV7-2 and TRBJ2-7; tentative D call: TRBD1 (6 bases). In germline, CDR1 is SGHTA, CDR2 FQGNSA. The CDR3 is 12 residues long. V lost 4 bases and J 11 bases, leaving 15 bases between the germline ends. This CDR3 reads CASSSQGLMEYF. DNA for the CDR3: TGTGCCAGCAGCTCTCAGGGGCTGATGGAGTACTTC.

This clonotype was detected only a few times. The CDR3 is CASSGQGDEQFF. CDR3 DNA: TGTGCCAGCAGTGGACAGGGGGACGAGCAGTTCTTC. V gene TRBV3-1 combines with J gene TRBJ2-1; 10 bases map to TRBD1. Germline-derived CDR1 and CDR2 are LGHDT and YNNKEL (reference sequence). V shed 6 bases, J shed 10 bases, and the junction held 3 bases outside the gene matches. This CDR3 has 12 amino acids.

This clonotype was recorded a few times. The V gene is TRBV7-9, the J gene TRBJ2-7; D unclear. Trimming cost V 0 bases and J 3 bases, with 18 bases left between them. This CDR3 is 17 amino acids long. Germline V gene data show CDR1 as SEHNR and CDR2 as FQNEAQ (reference sequence). The CDR3 nucleotides are TGTGCCAGCAGCTTAGCGCACTATGGCCAAGAAGGCTACGAGCAGTACTTC. Its translation is CASSLAHYGQEGYEQYF.

This clonotype was observed at least ten times. The chain is built from TRBV12-3 or TRBV12-4 and TRBJ2-3, with no clear D. The CDR3 loop spans 12 amino acids. V gave up 6 bases and J gave up 3 bases, with 7 bases separating them. The CDR3 sequence: CASSFGTDTQYF. CDR3 nucleotide sequence: TGTGCCAGCAGCTTTGGGACAGATACGCAGTATTTT.

The chain recombines TRBV20-1 with TRBJ1-6; D perhaps matches TRBD1 (5 bases). Germline CDR1 and CDR2: DFQATT and SNEGSKA (reference sequence). Trimming removed 3 bases at V and 5 bases at J, with 14 bases between. The CDR3 consists of 15 residues. The CDR3 sequence: CSASRMGDHNSPLHF. The CDR3 DNA reads as TGCAGTGCTAGCCGGATGGGGGATCATAATTCACCCCTCCACTTT.

The gene calls are TRBV4-2 and TRBJ2-3; perhaps TRBD1 as D (5 bases). The CDR3 covers 14 residues. The germline CDR1 and CDR2 sequences are LGHNA and YNFKEQ. V gave up 0 bases and J gave up 6 bases, with 10 bases separating them. Written as DNA, the CDR3 is TGTGCCAGCAGCCAAGATCTATCAGGGGATACGCAGTATTTT. Translation gives CASSQDLSGDTQYF.

This clonotype is a singleton in its sample. This chain joins TRBV7-9 and TRBJ2-5; 13 bases are a match to TRBD2. The CDR3 sequence is 15 residues long. Looked up from germline, CDR1 is SEHNR and CDR2 is FQNEAQ (reference sequence). Trimming took 5 bases from V and 5 from J; bases not matched to a gene: 5. This CDR3 reads CASSTRTSGSETQYF. In DNA, the CDR3 is TGTGCCAGCAGCACGCGGACTAGCGGGAGTGAGACCCAGTACTTC.

Details on this clonotype: A read error may produce the germline difference seen at one junction end. CDR3 residues: CSVERGEGYKQYF. The CDR3 region has the DNA TGCAGCGTTGAACGTGGGGAGGGCTACAAGCAGTACTTC. The gene calls are TRBV29-1 and TRBJ2-7; 7 bases fit TRBD2. Germline V gene data show CDR1 as SQVTM and CDR2 as ANQGSEA. CDR3 size: 13 residues.

The V call is TRBV7-9, the J call TRBJ2-2; D perhaps matches TRBD1 (6 bases). CDR1 and CDR2 (germline): SEHNR, FQNEAQ (reference sequence). The V and J ends lost 4 bases and 7 bases respectively, with 19 bases between them. The CDR3 runs 16 residues. Written as DNA, the CDR3 is TGTGCCAGCAGCTCACTAAGGGGGACACCCCACGGGGAGCTGTTTTTT. Its translation: CASSSLRGTPHGELFF.

The chain uses TRBV20-1 and TRBJ2-5; 8 bases are a match to TRBD2. With 0 bases clipped from V and 7 bases from J, the junction kept 13 bases outside the gene matches. CDR1 DFQATT and CDR2 SNEGSKA come from the germline V gene (reference sequence). The CDR3 consists of 16 residues. CDR3: CSARDRLAGPMWTQYF. As DNA, the CDR3 is TGCAGTGCTAGAGATCGCCTAGCGGGCCCGATGTGGACCCAGTACTTC.

This clonotype has a handful of counts. The chain has TRBV19 and TRBJ2-5; D might be TRBD1 (5 bases). The germline gives CDR1 LNHDA, CDR2 SQIVND (reference sequence). The CDR3 loop spans 14 amino acids. V lost 5 bases and J lost 5, with 15 bases in between. CDR3 in amino acids: CASSPFDHRETQYF. The DNA of the CDR3 is TGTGCCAGTAGTCCATTCGACCACAGGGAGACCCAGTACTTC.

This clonotype was found a few times. The rearrangement joins TRBV7-8 to TRBJ1-5; D is unresolved. The CDR3 totals 17 residues. V lost 2 bases to trimming and J lost 7 bases, with 21 bases between them. CDR1 is SGHVS, CDR2 FQNEAQ, per germline. The CDR3 region has the DNA TGTGCCAGCAGCTTACTCCCCGCGGGGTCCCCCCGGCAGCCCCAGCATTTT. Encoded protein: CASSLLPAGSPRQPQHF.

This clonotype has only a few counts. This chain connects TRBV4-1 to TRBJ2-3; perhaps TRBD2 as D (6 bases). The V end was cut by 3 bases, the J end by 1 base, with 11 bases between. This CDR3 is 15 amino acids long. Germline V lookup: CDR1 MGHRA, CDR2 YSYEKL. The CDR3 loop is CASSHREWGTDTQYF. Written as DNA, the CDR3 is TGCGCCAGCAGCCACCGGGAGTGGGGCACAGATACGCAGTATTTT.

This clonotype has only a few counts. J is TRBJ2-3 and V is TRBV7-8, with D perhaps being TRBD1 or TRBD2 (5 bases each). The CDR3 extends over 17 amino acids. Germline V gene lookup returns CDR1 SGHVS and CDR2 FQNEAQ. V lost 8 bases, J lost 2 bases, and 23 bases lay in between. The CDR3 DNA sequence: TGTGCCAGCTGCCTCGAGGGCCGGGGCTTATACACAGATACGCAGTATTTT. Translating it yields CASCLEGRGLYTDTQYF.

The chain recombines TRBV20-1 with TRBJ1-2; D is perhaps TRBD1 (5 bases). CDR1 is DFQATT, CDR2 SNEGSKA, per germline (reference sequence). The CDR3 is 15 residues long. V was trimmed by 0 bases and J by 4 bases, leaving 15 bases between them. The DNA for the CDR3 is TGCAGTGCTAGAGATCTGGCAGGGATGGTCTATGGCTACACCTTC. Translating it yields CSARDLAGMVYGYTF.

V gene TRBV7-8 combines with J gene TRBJ2-5; TRBD1 or TRBD2 may be the D gene (5 bases each). The DNA matches TRBJ2-7 better at its end, which makes the J call doubtful. The CDR3 consists of 15 residues. Germline V lookup: CDR1 SGHVS, CDR2 FQNEAQ. The CDR3 nucleotides are TGTGCCAGCAGCGCCGGGGACCTGAGCTCCTACGAGCAGTACTTC. Translation gives CASSAGDLSSYEQYF.

The chain uses TRBV4-3 and TRBJ1-5; the D gene is possibly TRBD1 (5 bases). The CDR3 extends over 17 amino acids. CDR1 is LGHNA, CDR2 YSLEER, per germline. V was trimmed by 0 bases and J by 0 bases, leaving 12 bases between them. The chain's CDR3 is CASSQEAGSYSNQPQHF. The DNA of the CDR3 is TGCGCCAGCAGCCAAGAGGCAGGGAGTTATAGCAATCAGCCCCAGCATTTT.

CDR3 nucleotides: TGTGCCAGCAGTGAAGAGCTCTTCTTAGCCAAAAACATTCAGTACTTC. Its protein is CASSEELFLAKNIQYF. The gene calls are TRBV2 and TRBJ2-4; D is ambiguous. V lost 1 base and J 0 bases, leaving 10 bases between the germline ends. Germline loops: CDR1 SNHLY, CDR2 FYNNEI. The CDR3 is 16 residues long.

The rearrangement joins TRBV9 to TRBJ2-1; TRBD2 matches 12 bases. Germline V lookup: CDR1 SGDLS, CDR2 YYNGEE. V gave up 4 bases and J gave up 8 bases; unmatched junction bases: 10. The CDR3 consists of 16 residues. The CDR3: CASSPFLAGGRDEQFF. CDR3 DNA sequence: TGTGCCAGCAGCCCCTTTCTAGCGGGAGGGCGGGATGAGCAGTTCTTC.

This clonotype turned up a few times. V gene TRBV3-1 combines with J gene TRBJ1-6, with D tentatively TRBD1 (6 bases). This CDR3 region has 14 residues. Germline assignment: CDR1 LGHDT and CDR2 YNNKEL (reference sequence). Trimming shortened V by 4 bases and J by 9 bases, and 13 bases separated the two germline ends. CDR3 amino acids: CASSPARGGSPLHF. The CDR3, as DNA: TGTGCCAGCAGCCCAGCCAGGGGTGGTTCACCCCTCCACTTT.

This clonotype was counted between two and nine times. V and J are TRBV7-8 and TRBJ2-5; 8 nucleotides agree with TRBD2. CDR3 size: 14 residues. J gave up 3 bases and V 5 bases, and 5 bases lay outside the gene matches. CDR1 and CDR2 from the germline V gene are SGHVS and FQNEAQ. CDR3 residues: CASSPISGEETQYF. Here the CDR3 DNA reads TGTGCCAGCAGCCCCATTAGCGGGGAAGAGACCCAGTACTTC.

The CDR3 protein is CASSIAAAPYNEQFF. The CDR3 DNA reads as TGTGCCAGTAGTATAGCAGCGGCACCCTACAATGAGCAGTTCTTC. The J gene is TRBJ2-1, the V gene TRBV19, with D perhaps TRBD2 (5 bases). Per the germline V gene, CDR1 is LNHDA and CDR2 is SQIVND (reference sequence). V lost 1 base to trimming and J lost 2 bases, with 9 bases between them. The CDR3 totals 15 residues.

Turning to this clonotype: Germline is not matched at one junction end, which may reflect a read error. The chain links TRBV24-1 to TRBJ2-2; D possibly matches TRBD1 or TRBD2 (6 bases each). CDR1 KGHDR and CDR2 SFDVKD come from the germline V gene. This CDR3 region has 13 residues. CDR3 DNA: TGTGCCACCAGTGACAGGGACACCGGGGGGCTGTTTTTT. It is translated as CATSDRDTGGLFF.

In this sample, this clonotype turned up a few times. The rearrangement links TRBV5-4 to TRBJ2-5; TRBD2 matches at 8 bases. The CDR3 has 15 residues. Germline lookup yields CDR1 SGHNT and CDR2 YYREEE (reference sequence). Unmatched junction bases numbered 10, after V lost 4 bases and J lost 5 bases. The CDR3 loop is CASSLTRGGGETQYF. The DNA for the CDR3 is TGTGCCAGCAGCCTAACCCGGGGCGGGGGGGAGACCCAGTACTTC.

V is TRBV7-8 and J is TRBJ1-2, with D possibly TRBD1 on 5 matching bases. Germline V gene lookup returns CDR1 SGHVS and CDR2 FQNEAQ. The V gene lost 0 bases and the J gene lost 4 bases, with 9 bases spanning the gap. This CDR3 is built from 14 residues. In DNA, the CDR3 is TGTGCCAGCAGCTTAGCGGGGCTGTTCTATGGCTACACCTTC. Translated, it gives CASSLAGLFYGYTF.

This clonotype has more than one count but fewer than ten. The chain carries TRBV21-1 and TRBJ2-3; the table's D call TRBD1 went unverified against the DNA. TRBV21-1 is classified as a pseudogene. The CDR3 extends over 16 amino acids. The CDR3 loop reads CASPEDGVTSTDTQYF. CDR3 bases: TGTGCCAGCCCTGAGGACGGGGTGACGAGCACAGATACGCAGTATTTT.